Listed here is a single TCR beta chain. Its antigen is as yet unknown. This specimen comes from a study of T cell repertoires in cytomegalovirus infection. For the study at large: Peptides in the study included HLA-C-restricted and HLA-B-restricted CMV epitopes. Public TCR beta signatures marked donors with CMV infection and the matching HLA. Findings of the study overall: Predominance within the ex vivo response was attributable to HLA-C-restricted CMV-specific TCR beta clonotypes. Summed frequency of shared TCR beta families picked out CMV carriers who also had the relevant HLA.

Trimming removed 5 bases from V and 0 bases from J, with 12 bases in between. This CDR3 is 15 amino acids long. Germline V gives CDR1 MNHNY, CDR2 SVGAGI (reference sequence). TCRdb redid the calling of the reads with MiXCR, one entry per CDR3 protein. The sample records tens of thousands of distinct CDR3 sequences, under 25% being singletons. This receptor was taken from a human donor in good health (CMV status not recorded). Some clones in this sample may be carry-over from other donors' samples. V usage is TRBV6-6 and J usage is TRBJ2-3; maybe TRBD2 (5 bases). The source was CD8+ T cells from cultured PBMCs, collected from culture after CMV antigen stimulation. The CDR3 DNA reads TGTGCCAGCAGTCTTACAGCGGCTAGCACAGATACGCAGTATTTT. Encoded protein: CASSLTAASTDTQYF.